This section outlines one TCR beta chain sequence together with its context. The data were obtained in a study of blood T cell repertoires in COVID-19. Looking at the study overall: The study drew acute and convalescent COVID-19 samples from the United States, Italy and Spain. The cDNA or gDNA used as material had been derived from T cells, B-cell-depleted T cells, or PBMCs.

This CDR3 contains 15 residues. V shed 4 bases and J shed 7 bases, with 20 bases lying between them. CDR1 is SGDLS and CDR2 is YYNGEE in the germline V gene. In the study's own analysis: Quantification of nucleated cells was approximated via reference gene primer amplification. TCRdb's copy holds only in-frame clones and misses some; the assay was immunoSEQ multiplex PCR. D and trimming were read from the DNA, whereas the V and J calls and clone size are those reported in that table. The table records 220,000 or so clones, 60% to 85% of them present only once. The chain carries TRBV9 and TRBJ1-2; possible D gene TRBD1, 5 bases. The sample was peripheral blood. The source of this sequence is a woman aged 65 to 85 with acute or convalescent COVID-19. DNA of the CDR3: TGTGCCAGCAGCCCTAGAGGGGCAGTGGGAGGTGGCTACACCTTC. Its translation is CASSPRGAVGGGYTF.